This is a list of T cell receptor beta chains from one sample in a study of blood T cell repertoires in COVID-19. Clones were sequenced by immunoSEQ multiplex PCR, and TCRdb holds only the in-frame ones, with some missing. This sample yields almost 50,000 clones, of which around 80% are seen a single time; under 30% belongs to the top ten. Sequencing was performed on peripheral blood. The origin of the receptors is a man between 70 and 80 years old with acute or convalescent COVID-19. The CDR3 runs from the conserved cysteine through the conserved F or W. The order of the fields is J gene, clone size, D gene, V gene, CDR3 DNA, CDR3 protein. D genes are given only for firm matches. The size of a clone is reported for some rows only, either as once, few or many, or as a class for expanded clones.

J: TRBJ2-2
size: -
D: -
V: TRBV5-1
DNA: TGCGCCAGCAGCTTAACAGGGACGGGAATGACCGGGGAGCTGTTTTTT
CDR3: CASSLTGTGMTGELFF

J: TRBJ2-1
size: -
D: TRBD1
V: TRBV30
DNA: TGTGCCTGGAGTGGGAGACAGGGTGTAAATGAGCAGTTCTTC
CDR3: CAWSGRQGVNEQFF

J: TRBJ2-3
size: -
D: -
V: TRBV21-1
DNA: TGTGCCAGCAGCGAAGGGCGGCCAGGTAGCGGAACCACAGATACGCAGTATTTT
CDR3: CASSEGRPGSGTTDTQYF

J: TRBJ2-5
size: -
D: -
V: TRBV29-1
DNA: TGCAGCGTTAGAGGACAGTTACAAGAGACCCAGTACTTC
CDR3: CSVRGQLQETQYF

J: TRBJ1-2
size: -
D: -
V: TRBV29-1
DNA: TGCAGCGTTGAATTCGGGTATGGCTACACCTTC
CDR3: CSVEFGYGYTF

J: TRBJ1-1
size: -
D: -
V: TRBV27
DNA: TGTGCCAGCAGTTTATCCTGGGTGTCCGGGAGCACTGAAGCTTTCTTT
CDR3: CASSLSWVSGSTEAFF

J: TRBJ2-7
size: -
D: TRBD1
V: TRBV19
DNA: TGTGCCAGTAGTAATGGACAGGGGACCTACGAGCAGTACTTC
CDR3: CASSNGQGTYEQYF

J: TRBJ2-7
size: -
D: -
V: TRBV6-5
DNA: TGTGCCAGCAGAAAGGGGGGGCCGCCCTACGAGCAGTACTTC
CDR3: CASRKGGPPYEQYF

J: TRBJ2-1
size: -
D: -
V: TRBV3-1/TRBV3-2
DNA: TGTGCCAGCGCCCGGCTACTAGGGTCCCCCTACAATGAGCAGTTCTTC
CDR3: CASARLLGSPYNEQFF

J: TRBJ1-5
size: -
D: -
V: TRBV27
DNA: TGTGCCAGCAGTCCTACCGCGGGGGGGGTCCTTCAGCCCCAGCATTTT
CDR3: CASSPTAGGVLQPQHF

J: TRBJ2-5
size: -
D: -
V: TRBV10-3
DNA: TGTGCCATCAGTAACAGAGTCCAAGAGACCCAGTACTTC
CDR3: CAISNRVQETQYF

J: TRBJ1-2
size: -
D: TRBD1
V: TRBV13
DNA: TGTGCCAGCAGCGCACAGGGGGCTGGGTTATATGGCTACACCTTC
CDR3: CASSAQGAGLYGYTF

J: TRBJ1-1
size: -
D: -
V: TRBV4-1
DNA: TGCGCCAGCAGCCAAGTAGGGGGTCTCACTGAAGCTTTCTTT
CDR3: CASSQVGGLTEAFF

J: TRBJ1-1
size: -
D: TRBD1
V: TRBV19
DNA: TGTGCCAGTAGTATTAGAAGGGGGACAGGGATGAACACTGAAGCTTTCTTT
CDR3: CASSIRRGTGMNTEAFF

J: TRBJ1-1
size: -
D: -
V: TRBV29-1
DNA: TGCAGCGTTGTATCCAGGGGTAGTGAAGCTTTCTTT
CDR3: CSVVSRGSEAFF

J: TRBJ2-5
size: -
D: TRBD2
V: TRBV5-1
DNA: TGCGCCAGCAGCTTTACGAGCGGGGGTTCTCAAGAGACCCAGTACTTC
CDR3: CASSFTSGGSQETQYF

J: TRBJ2-5
size: -
D: -
V: TRBV11-3
DNA: TGTGCCAGCAGCCCCCTGGGCAATAGCGGCCAAGAGACCCAGTACTTC
CDR3: CASSPLGNSGQETQYF

J: TRBJ2-1
size: few
D: -
V: TRBV28
DNA: TGTGCCAGCAGTTTAAATCCGGGACTTTACAATGAGCAGTTCTTC
CDR3: CASSLNPGLYNEQFF

J: TRBJ2-1
size: -
D: TRBD2
V: TRBV29-1
DNA: TGCAGCATAACGTCCACGGGACTAGCGGCGCCGTGGTCCTACAATGAGCAGTTCTTC
CDR3: CSITSTGLAAPWSYNEQFF

J: TRBJ2-3
size: -
D: -
V: TRBV7-9
DNA: TGTGCCAGCAGGGGAGGACCTAGCACAGATACGCAGTATTTT
CDR3: CASRGGPSTDTQYF

J: TRBJ2-1
size: -
D: TRBD2
V: TRBV7-2
DNA: TGTGCCAGCAGCTTCGGACTAGCGGGTTATTACAATGAGCAGTTCTTC
CDR3: CASSFGLAGYYNEQFF

J: TRBJ2-7
size: -
D: TRBD2
V: TRBV7-2
DNA: TGTGCCAGCAGCCTGTATTCGGCTAGCGGGGCCTACGAGCAGTACTTC
CDR3: CASSLYSASGAYEQYF

J: TRBJ1-1
size: -
D: TRBD1
V: TRBV28
DNA: TGTGCCAGCAGTTTTTACGGGACAGGGAACACTGAAGCTTTCTTT
CDR3: CASSFYGTGNTEAFF

J: TRBJ2-5
size: -
D: TRBD2
V: TRBV30
DNA: TGTGCCTGGAGCCGCGGACTAGCGGGGGGGCCGGAGACCCAGTACTTC
CDR3: CAWSRGLAGGPETQYF

J: TRBJ2-1
size: -
D: TRBD2
V: TRBV6-6
DNA: TGTGCCAGCAGTTCCCAGCTAGCGGGGCTTCGAAATGAGCAGTTCTTC
CDR3: CASSSQLAGLRNEQFF